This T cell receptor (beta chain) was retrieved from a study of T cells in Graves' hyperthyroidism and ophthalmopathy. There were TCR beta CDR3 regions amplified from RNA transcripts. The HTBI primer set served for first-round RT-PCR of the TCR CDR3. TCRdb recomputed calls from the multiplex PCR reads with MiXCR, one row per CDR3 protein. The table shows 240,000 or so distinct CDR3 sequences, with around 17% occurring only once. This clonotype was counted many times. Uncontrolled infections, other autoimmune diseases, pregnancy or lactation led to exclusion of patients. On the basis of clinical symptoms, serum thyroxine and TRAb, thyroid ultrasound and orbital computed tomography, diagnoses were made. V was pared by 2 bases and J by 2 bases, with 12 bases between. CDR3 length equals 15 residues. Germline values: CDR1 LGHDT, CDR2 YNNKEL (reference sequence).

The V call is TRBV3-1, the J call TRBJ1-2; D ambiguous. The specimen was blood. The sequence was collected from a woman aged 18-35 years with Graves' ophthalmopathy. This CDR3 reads CASSQKIGSNYGYTF. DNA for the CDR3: TGTGCCAGCAGCCAAAAGATTGGGAGCAACTATGGCTACACCTTC.